These T cell receptor beta chains were read from a single sample in a study of glioma-infiltrating T cells. TCRdb processed the multiplex PCR reads anew with MiXCR; each CDR3 protein has one entry. This sample yields a few hundred thousand distinct CDR3 sequences, of which 41% are seen a single time; approximately 12% belongs to the top ten. Sequences were obtained from glioma tissue, nonneoplastic brain tissue, or PBMCs (not recorded which). The receptors originated from a human donor with low-grade glioma or glioblastoma, undergoing nonglioma brain surgery, or in good health (not recorded which). The CDR3 runs from the conserved cysteine through the conserved F or W. Fields, in order: V gene, J gene, CDR3 protein.

>TRBV6-1|TRBJ1-4
CASNSLNEKLFF
>TRBV3-1|TRBJ1-1
CASSLLRTEAFF
>TRBV14|TRBJ2-1
CASSQITSGSNEQFF
>TRBV7-3|TRBJ2-5
CASSNPTGDQETQYF
>TRBV6-5|TRBJ1-1
CATRRSGGNEAFF
>TRBV20-1|TRBJ2-7
CSGDYPLEQYF
>TRBV5-8|TRBJ1-1
CASSSTGVATEAFF
>TRBV5-1|TRBJ2-1
CASSLAWRATYNEQFF
>TRBV12-3/TRBV12-4|TRBJ1-5
CASSQGSSNQPQHF
>TRBV28|TRBJ1-6
CASSLYRGENSPLHF
>TRBV7-2|TRBJ2-1
CASSRDRVIDEQFF
>TRBV20-1|TRBJ2-3
CSARAVPPPTDTQYF
>TRBV15|TRBJ2-5
CATSRDHGSRSEETQYF
>TRBV27|TRBJ2-4
CASSSDRGVRAKNIQYF
>TRBV7-2|TRBJ1-2
CAISLGSGGAGGYTF
>TRBV7-7|TRBJ2-1
CASSPGRNDEQFF
>TRBV7-6|TRBJ1-2
CASSPGRGTPGYTF
>TRBV7-6|TRBJ2-5
CASSSPLSSGTKTQYF
>TRBV4-2|TRBJ2-7
CASSQGGGTSAAYEQYF
>TRBV19|TRBJ1-1
CASSARRQGITEAFF
>TRBV20-1|TRBJ2-7
CSARDMREGKYEQYF
>TRBV6-1|TRBJ2-2
CASSEKGATGELFF
>TRBV4-3|TRBJ2-7
CASSQEVTGFNEQYF
>TRBV20-1|TRBJ2-7
CSARDNSGRPSYEQYF
>TRBV7-2|TRBJ1-3
CASRHPRASGNTIYF
>TRBV28|TRBJ2-7
CASSAPGTDYEQYF
>TRBV27|TRBJ2-1
CASSLMTSGMGEQFF
>TRBV20-1|TRBJ2-7
CSARGFSGSGEQYF
>TRBV4-2|TRBJ2-1
CASSQEAQAGYYNEQFF
>TRBV12-3/TRBV12-4|TRBJ1-5
CASSFETGFGSNQPQHF
>TRBV6-1|TRBJ2-1
CASRFRDNYNEQFF
>TRBV6-2/TRBV6-3|TRBJ2-5
CASSSGGRQETQYF
>TRBV6-2/TRBV6-3|TRBJ2-1
CASSYSLLTSGSLNEQFF
>TRBV28|TRBJ2-7
CASSIALGWGPEQYF
>TRBV11-1|TRBJ1-1
CAISLAARAFF
>TRBV14|TRBJ2-7
CASSGQGYNEQYF
>TRBV27|TRBJ2-7
CASSWGQGYEQYF
>TRBV28|TRBJ2-1
CASSPRRGRGGYNEQFF
>TRBV20-1|TRBJ2-4
CSARDRGDEFLKNIQYF
>TRBV11-3|TRBJ2-7
CASSPGQSGSYEQYF
>TRBV27|TRBJ1-1
CASSYTSGTGSTEAFF
>TRBV2|TRBJ2-1
CASSKPGLAGGNFHEQFF
>TRBV6-1|TRBJ2-3
CASSALRLEQTDTQYF
>TRBV3-1|TRBJ2-7
CASSQDLAGGISYEQYF
>TRBV12-3/TRBV12-4|TRBJ1-4
CASSLQRLGEKLFF
>TRBV12-3/TRBV12-4|TRBJ2-5
CASSTEREGQETQYF
>TRBV29-1|TRBJ2-1
CSAGGVDEQFF